A selection of T cell receptor beta chains follows, all from one sample in a study of blood T cell repertoires in COVID-19. The table came from immunoSEQ multiplex PCR; TCRdb's copy has only in-frame clones and leaves some out. The repertoire has approximately 100,000 clones, 69% of them found once; the top ten carry about 6%. Sequencing used peripheral blood. The receptors were gathered from a man older than 75 with acute or convalescent COVID-19. Each CDR3 is given with its conserved first and last residue. The order of the fields is V gene, J gene, D gene, clone size, CDR3 DNA, CDR3 protein. The D gene is left open where the match is weak. The listing skips clone size in some rows; elsewhere it reads once, few, many or a size class.

v_call: TRBV6-5
j_call: TRBJ1-6
d_call: -
clone_size: many
cdr3_nt: TGTGCCAGCGGCGGCAGGGAACATAATTCACCCCTCCACTTT
cdr3_aa: CASGGREHNSPLHF

v_call: TRBV7-2
j_call: TRBJ2-3
d_call: TRBD2
clone_size: -
cdr3_nt: TGTGCCAGCAGCTTCCAAGCGGGAGGGGCCTCACGCACAGATACGCAGTATTTT
cdr3_aa: CASSFQAGGASRTDTQYF

v_call: TRBV9
j_call: TRBJ2-3
d_call: TRBD2
clone_size: few
cdr3_nt: TGTGCCAGCAGCGTAGGCCTAGCGGGAGCTCCAGATACGCAGTATTTT
cdr3_aa: CASSVGLAGAPDTQYF

v_call: TRBV11-3
j_call: TRBJ2-3
d_call: -
clone_size: -
cdr3_nt: TGTGCCAGCAGCGAGGGACTTCTAAGCACAGATACGCAGTATTTT
cdr3_aa: CASSEGLLSTDTQYF

v_call: TRBV5-4
j_call: TRBJ2-7
d_call: -
clone_size: few
cdr3_nt: TGTGCCAGCAGCCCCGGGGCGGGGTCCTACGAGCAGTACTTC
cdr3_aa: CASSPGAGSYEQYF

v_call: TRBV3-1/TRBV3-2
j_call: TRBJ1-6
d_call: -
clone_size: -
cdr3_nt: TGTGCCAGCAGGAGCGGCACCCTGCTAGGTTCACCCCTCCACTTT
cdr3_aa: CASRSGTLLGSPLHF

v_call: TRBV25-1
j_call: TRBJ2-7
d_call: TRBD2
clone_size: -
cdr3_nt: TGTGCCAGCAGTGGGCTAGCGGGAGATCGCGAGCAGTACTTC
cdr3_aa: CASSGLAGDREQYF

v_call: TRBV19
j_call: TRBJ2-1
d_call: -
clone_size: few
cdr3_nt: TGTGCCAGTAGTATCACTCACCGGGGCAATGAGCAGTTCTTC
cdr3_aa: CASSITHRGNEQFF

v_call: TRBV6-5
j_call: TRBJ2-2
d_call: TRBD1
clone_size: -
cdr3_nt: TGTGCCAGCAGTTTTTCTTGGGCAGGGGGCGGGGAGCTGTTTTTT
cdr3_aa: CASSFSWAGGGELFF

v_call: TRBV24-1
j_call: TRBJ2-1
d_call: TRBD1
clone_size: -
cdr3_nt: TGTGCCACCAGTGATTGGGTACAGGGGAACTACAATGAGCAGTTCTTC
cdr3_aa: CATSDWVQGNYNEQFF

v_call: TRBV28
j_call: TRBJ2-6
d_call: -
clone_size: -
cdr3_nt: TGTGCCAGCAGTTCTAACTCTGGGGCCAACGTCCTGACTTTC
cdr3_aa: CASSSNSGANVLTF

v_call: TRBV28
j_call: TRBJ2-7
d_call: -
clone_size: -
cdr3_nt: TGTGCCAGCAGTTTACGGCAGGGAACCTACGAGCAGTACTTC
cdr3_aa: CASSLRQGTYEQYF

v_call: TRBV5-6
j_call: TRBJ1-1
d_call: -
clone_size: few
cdr3_nt: TGTGCCAGCAGCCCGGGGGTAGGGTACACTGAAGCTTTCTTT
cdr3_aa: CASSPGVGYTEAFF

v_call: TRBV27
j_call: TRBJ1-1
d_call: TRBD1
clone_size: -
cdr3_nt: TGTGCCAGCACTCCAAGGCCCGACAGGGGATTGAACACTGAAGCTTTCTTT
cdr3_aa: CASTPRPDRGLNTEAFF

v_call: TRBV9
j_call: TRBJ2-3
d_call: -
clone_size: few
cdr3_nt: TGTGCCAGCAGCGTAGACGGAGGGGGGGCAGATACGCAGTATTTT
cdr3_aa: CASSVDGGGADTQYF

v_call: TRBV12-3/TRBV12-4
j_call: TRBJ2-7
d_call: -
clone_size: -
cdr3_nt: TGTGCCAGCAGGAAGGCAGGGGACGACGAGCAGTACTTC
cdr3_aa: CASRKAGDDEQYF

v_call: TRBV29-1
j_call: TRBJ1-1
d_call: -
clone_size: -
cdr3_nt: TGCAGCGTTGAAGTGGCGGCTAACACTGAAGCTTTCTTT
cdr3_aa: CSVEVAANTEAFF

v_call: TRBV5-5
j_call: TRBJ2-3
d_call: TRBD1
clone_size: -
cdr3_nt: TGTGCCAGCAGCCTACAGGGGAGTGTAACAGATACGCAGTATTTT
cdr3_aa: CASSLQGSVTDTQYF

v_call: TRBV7-9
j_call: TRBJ2-7
d_call: TRBD2
clone_size: few
cdr3_nt: TGTGCCAGCAGCCCCCCCCTCCAAGCGGGAGAGACCAAGTACGAGCAGTACTTC
cdr3_aa: CASSPPLQAGETKYEQYF